Listed here are 21 T cell receptor beta chains from one sample, sequenced in a study of blood T cell repertoires in COVID-19. Only in-frame clones appear in the TCRdb table, and some are missing; sequencing was by immunoSEQ multiplex PCR. The data contain approximately 30,000 clones, roughly nine tenths of them singletons. The source material was peripheral blood. The receptors originated from a human donor with active COVID-19. The donor label of this sample is uncertain.

The genes are TRBV11-2 and TRBJ2-5; D not resolved. The germline gives CDR1 SGHAT, CDR2 FQNNGV. The CDR3 sequence is 14 residues long. Between the trimmed V and J ends, which lost 2 bases and 3 bases, there was a span of 10 bases. The CDR3: CASSLMQQEETQYF. The CDR3 nucleotides are TGTGCCAGCAGCTTAATGCAACAAGAAGAGACCCAGTACTTC.

The V gene is TRBV5-4, the J gene TRBJ2-7; 12 nucleotides line up with TRBD2. In germline, CDR1 is SGHNT, CDR2 YYREEE (reference sequence). CDR3 length equals 15 residues. Trimming took 4 bases from V and 1 from J; bases not matched to a gene: 3. For the CDR3, the DNA is TGTGCCAGCAGCGCACTAGCGGGAGGTTCCTACGAGCAGTACTTC. This codes for CASSALAGGSYEQYF.

The gene calls are TRBV2 and TRBJ2-7, with 10 bases lining up with TRBD1. CDR1 is SNHLY and CDR2 is FYNNEI in the germline V gene. J was trimmed by 5 bases and V by 4 bases; bases with no gene match: 5. This CDR3 contains 14 residues. This chain's CDR3 is CASSATGQGDEQYF. CDR3 nucleotides: TGTGCCAGCAGTGCCACCGGACAGGGGGACGAGCAGTACTTC.

This clone was counted once. The chain is built from TRBV18 and TRBJ2-7; D may be TRBD2 (6 bases). Deletions cut 5 bases from V and 1 base from J, with 15 bases between. Looked up from germline, CDR1 is KGHSH and CDR2 is LQKENI. This CDR3 is 15 amino acids long. As DNA, the CDR3 is TGTGCCAGCTCAGTAATAAGCAGCGGGTCCTACGAGCAGTACTTC. It encodes CASSVISSGSYEQYF.

CDR3 coding DNA: TGTGCCTGGAGTCCGGGACACACAGATACGCAGTATTTT. This sequence encodes CAWSPGHTDTQYF. The chain joins TRBV30 to TRBJ2-3; possible D gene TRBD1, 6 bases. CDR1 and CDR2 (germline): GTSNPN, SVGIG (reference sequence). Trimming removed 2 bases from V and 2 bases from J, with 8 bases in between. This CDR3 is 13 amino acids long.

This chain joins TRBV4-3 and TRBJ1-4; D call uncertain. The CDR3 totals 17 residues. Trimming removed 1 base from V and 5 bases from J, with 17 bases in between. In germline, CDR1 is LGHNA, CDR2 YSLEER. The CDR3 DNA follows: TGCGCCAGCAGCCAAGTTCTCCAAGTTGGTGAGAATGAAAAACTGTTTTTT. Protein: CASSQVLQVGENEKLFF.

The chain joins TRBV5-1 to TRBJ2-2; 12 bases are a match to TRBD1. The germline CDR1 and CDR2 sequences are SGHRS and YFSETQ. The V gene end was trimmed by 4 bases and the J gene end by 5 bases; junction bases not matched to a gene: 6. CDR3 size: 16 residues. CDR3 residues: CASSPGQGAMTGELFF. CDR3 sequence (DNA): TGCGCCAGCAGCCCGGGACAGGGGGCTATGACCGGGGAGCTGTTTTTT.

V gene TRBV10-3 combines with J gene TRBJ1-5; no clear D. From germline, CDR1 is ENHRY and CDR2 SYGVKD. The CDR3 has 15 residues. V dropped 6 bases and J dropped 6 bases, with 18 bases sitting between them. Written as DNA, the CDR3 is TGTGCCATCAGCGGGGTTGGGGAAGGGCGTCAGCCCCAGCATTTT. It codes for CAISGVGEGRQPQHF.

The rearrangement joins TRBV9 to TRBJ2-5; D might be TRBD2 (6 bases). Trimming shortened V by 3 bases and J by 7 bases, and 22 bases separated the two germline ends. The CDR3 sequence is 16 residues long. The germline V gene has CDR1 SGDLS and CDR2 YYNGEE. CDR3 nucleotide sequence: TGTGCCAGCAGCGCAGACCTTAGCGGACCTTTTGGGACCCAGTACTTC. Residues: CASSADLSGPFGTQYF.

This clone appeared once. The rearrangement links TRBV5-1 to TRBJ2-1, with 8 bases that match TRBD2. With V trimmed by 7 bases and J by 1 base, 7 bases remained unmatched. This CDR3 spans 15 amino acids. Germline lookup yields CDR1 SGHRS and CDR2 YFSETQ. CDR3 sequence (DNA): TGCGCCAGCGCAAGCGGGAGTCGGTCCTACAATGAGCAGTTCTTC. Its protein is CASASGSRSYNEQFF.

The J gene is TRBJ1-2, the V gene TRBV19, with D possibly TRBD1 on 6 matching bases. The V gene lost 6 bases and the J gene lost 5 bases, with 16 bases spanning the gap. The CDR3 length is 14 residues. The V gene's germline CDR1 is LNHDA and CDR2 SQIVND (reference sequence). CDR3 residues: CASSTSTGNYGYTF. CDR3 nucleotides: TGTGCCAGTAGCACGTCCACAGGGAATTATGGCTACACCTTC. Using reference TRBV19 and TRBJ1-2 for the parts outside the CDR3, the full variable domain is DGGITQSPKYLFRKEGQNVTLSCEQNLNHDAMYWYRQDPGQGLRLIYYSQIVNDFQKGDIAEGYSVSREKKESFPLTVTSAQKNPTAFYLCASSTSTGNYGYTFGSGTRLTVV.

Only one count was recorded for this clone. The chain employs TRBV15 and TRBJ2-7; TRBD1 matches 8 bases. The V gene end was trimmed by 0 bases and the J gene end by 2 bases; junction bases not matched to a gene: 3. In germline, CDR1 is LNHNV, CDR2 YYDKDF (reference sequence). This CDR3 is built from 15 residues. The CDR3 reads CATSREQGGPYEQYF. CDR3 nucleotides: TGTGCCACCAGCAGAGAACAGGGGGGACCCTACGAGCAGTACTTC. The full variable domain, rest sourced from reference TRBV15 and TRBJ2-7, is DAMVIQNPRYQVTQFGKPVTLSCSQTLNHNVMYWYQQKSSQAPKLLFHYYDKDFNNEADTPDNFQSRRPNTSFCFLDIRSPGLGDTAMYLCATSREQGGPYEQYFGPGTRLTVT.

The V call is TRBV9, the J call TRBJ2-2, with D possibly being TRBD1 (5 bases). There are 15 residues in the CDR3. Germline assignment: CDR1 SGDLS and CDR2 YYNGEE. The V and J ends lost 1 base and 4 bases respectively, with 11 bases between them. CDR3 DNA sequence: TGTGCCAGCAGCGTAAGGGGTCGTAGCACCGGGGAGCTGTTTTTT. It yields the protein CASSVRGRSTGELFF. Based on the CDR3 plus reference TRBV9 and TRBJ2-2, the full variable domain is DSGVTQTPKHLITATGQRVTLRCSPRSGDLSVYWYQQSLDQGLQFLIQYYNGEERAKGNILERFSAQQFPDLHSELNLSSLELGDSALYFCASSVRGRSTGELFFGEGSRLTVL.

As concerns this clone: Mismatch with germline at one junction end may stem from a read error. This chain links TRBV11-3 with TRBJ2-1; no reliable D call. The CDR3 covers 11 residues. In germline, CDR1 is SGHNT, CDR2 YENEEA. The CDR3 protein is CASGFENEQFF. As DNA, the CDR3 is TGTGCCAGCGGCTTCGAGAATGAGCAGTTCTTC.

The chain employs TRBV18 and TRBJ2-7; 12 nucleotides agree with TRBD2. The CDR3 spans 13 residues. The trim removed 3 bases at V and 7 bases at J, leaving 1 base unmatched. In germline, CDR1 is KGHSH, CDR2 LQKENI. CDR3 protein: CASSPGTSGEQYF. In DNA, the CDR3 is TGTGCCAGCTCACCCGGGACTAGCGGGGAGCAGTACTTC.

V usage is TRBV7-6 and J usage is TRBJ2-7; TRBD2 matches at 11 bases. Losses at the gene ends were 4 bases for V and 2 bases for J; bases not matched to a gene: 7. Germline V CDR1 and CDR2: SGHVS, FNYEAQ. This CDR3 is 16 amino acids long. CDR3 bases: TGTGCCAGCAGCTCCGTACTAGCGGGAGTTCCCTACGAGCAGTACTTC. It specifies CASSSVLAGVPYEQYF. The full variable domain, completed using reference TRBV7-6 and TRBJ2-7, is GAGVSQSPRYKVTKRGQDVALRCDPISGHVSLYWYRQALGQGPEFLTYFNYEAQQDKSGLPNDRFSAERPEGSISTLTIQRTEQRDSAMYRCASSSVLAGVPYEQYFGPGTRLTVT.

The gene calls are TRBV5-1 and TRBJ2-3; D remains ambiguous. This CDR3 is built from 15 residues. Germline CDR1 is SGHRS and CDR2 is YFSETQ. Trimming pared 0 bases from V and 4 bases from J, leaving 12 bases between. CDR3 DNA sequence: TGCGCCAGCAGCTTGGCCGAGTCTCCGGCAGATACGCAGTATTTT. Translating gives CASSLAESPADTQYF. Full variable domain (missing parts from reference TRBV5-1 and TRBJ2-3): KAGVTQTPRYLIKTRGQQVTLSCSPISGHRSVSWYQQTPGQGLQFLFEYFSETQRNKGNFPGRFSGRQFSNSRSEMNVSTLELGDSALYLCASSLAESPADTQYFGPGTRLTVL.

The chain carries TRBV30 and TRBJ2-1; 7 nucleotides line up with TRBD1. V lost 7 bases, J lost 4 bases, and 7 bases stayed unmatched. CDR3 size: 13 residues. The germline V gene encodes CDR1 GTSNPN and CDR2 SVGIG (reference sequence). CDR3 DNA: TGTGCCTCCTCCGGGACAGTTTACAATGAGCAGTTCTTC. Its protein is CASSGTVYNEQFF.

This rearrangement joins TRBV7-9 to TRBJ1-6, with D possibly matching TRBD1 (6 bases). The CDR3 contains 14 residues. Germline V gene data show CDR1 as SEHNR and CDR2 as FQNEAQ (reference sequence). V lost 1 base and J lost 11, with 12 bases in between. The CDR3 region has the DNA TGTGCCAGCAGCTTAGGACAGGCGGTGGCACCCCTCCACTTT. It yields the protein CASSLGQAVAPLHF.

The chain links TRBV19 to TRBJ2-2; TRBD2 is a possible D gene (5 bases). From germline, CDR1 is LNHDA and CDR2 SQIVND (reference sequence). This CDR3 is built from 19 residues. The ends were cut back, 2 bases at V and 5 bases at J, with 24 bases in the middle. The CDR3 sequence: CASSITFHTTGIRTGELFF. CDR3 sequence (DNA): TGTGCCAGTAGTATAACCTTCCATACCACGGGAATAAGGACCGGGGAGCTGTTTTTT.

The CDR3 nucleotides read TGTGCCAGCAGCTTAGAATCAGCGGGGAGGGCTTCCTATGAGCAGTTCTTC. Translation: CASSLESAGRASYEQFF. The rearrangement joins TRBV7-3 to TRBJ2-1, with 7 bases aligning to TRBD2. CDR1 and CDR2 (germline): SGHTA, FQGTGA. The V gene end was trimmed by 2 bases and the J gene end by 8 bases; junction bases not matched to a gene: 15. There are 17 residues in the CDR3.